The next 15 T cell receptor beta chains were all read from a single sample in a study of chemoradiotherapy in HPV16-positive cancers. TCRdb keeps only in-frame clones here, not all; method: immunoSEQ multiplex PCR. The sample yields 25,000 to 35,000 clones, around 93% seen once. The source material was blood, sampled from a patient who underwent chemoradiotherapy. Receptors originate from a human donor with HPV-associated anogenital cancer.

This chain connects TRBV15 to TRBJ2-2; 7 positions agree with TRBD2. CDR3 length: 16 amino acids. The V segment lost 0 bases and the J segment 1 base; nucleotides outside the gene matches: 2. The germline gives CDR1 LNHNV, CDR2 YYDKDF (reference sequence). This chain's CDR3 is CATSREGGENTGELFF. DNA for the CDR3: TGTGCCACCAGCAGAGAGGGGGGGGAGAACACCGGGGAGCTGTTTTTT.

CDR3 bases: TGTGCCAGCAGGCCCACAGGGGGCGACCCCGGCTACACCTTC. Its protein is CASRPTGGDPGYTF. This sequence joins TRBV28 and TRBJ1-2; the match to TRBD1 covers 9 bases. The CDR3 extends over 14 amino acids. CDR1 is MDHEN, CDR2 SYDVKM, per germline. V gave up 6 bases and J gave up 8 bases; unmatched junction bases: 10.

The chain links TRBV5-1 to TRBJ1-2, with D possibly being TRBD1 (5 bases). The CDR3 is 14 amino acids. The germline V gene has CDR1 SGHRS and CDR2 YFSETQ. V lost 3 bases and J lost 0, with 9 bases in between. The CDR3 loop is CASSWGTANYGYTF. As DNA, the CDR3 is TGCGCCAGCAGCTGGGGGACGGCTAACTATGGCTACACCTTC.

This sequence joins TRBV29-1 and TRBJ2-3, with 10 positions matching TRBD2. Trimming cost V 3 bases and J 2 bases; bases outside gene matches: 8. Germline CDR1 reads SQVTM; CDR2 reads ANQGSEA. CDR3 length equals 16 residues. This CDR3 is CSVEWSSGGITDTQYF. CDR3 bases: TGCAGCGTTGAGTGGTCTAGCGGGGGAATCACAGATACGCAGTATTTT.

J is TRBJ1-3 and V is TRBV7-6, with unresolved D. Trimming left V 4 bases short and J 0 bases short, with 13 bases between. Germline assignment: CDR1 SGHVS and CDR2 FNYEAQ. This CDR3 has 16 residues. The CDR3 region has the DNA TGTGCCAGCAGCTCCCGGACGGGGAACTCTGGAAACACCATATATTTT. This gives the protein CASSSRTGNSGNTIYF.

CDR3 residues: CASSSLLNEQFF. CDR3 DNA: TGTGCCAGCAGCTCCCTCTTGAATGAGCAGTTCTTC. V gene TRBV11-2 combines with J gene TRBJ2-1; D unresolved. Germline assignment: CDR1 SGHAT and CDR2 FQNNGV. V lost 4 bases to trimming and J lost 7 bases, with 8 bases between them. This CDR3 comprises 12 residues.

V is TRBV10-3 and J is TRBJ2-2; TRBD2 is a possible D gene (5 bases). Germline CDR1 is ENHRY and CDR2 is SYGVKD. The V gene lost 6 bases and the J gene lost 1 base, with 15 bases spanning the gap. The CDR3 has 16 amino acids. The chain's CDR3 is CAIRAPGKRNTGELFF. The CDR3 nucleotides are TGTGCCATCAGGGCCCCGGGGAAGAGGAACACCGGGGAGCTGTTTTTT.

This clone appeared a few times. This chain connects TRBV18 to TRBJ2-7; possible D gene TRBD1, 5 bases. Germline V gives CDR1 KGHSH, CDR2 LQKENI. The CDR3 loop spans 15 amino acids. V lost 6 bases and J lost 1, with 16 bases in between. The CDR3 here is CASSFRVGPSYEQYF. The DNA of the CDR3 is TGTGCCAGCTCGTTCAGGGTGGGTCCTTCCTACGAGCAGTACTTC.

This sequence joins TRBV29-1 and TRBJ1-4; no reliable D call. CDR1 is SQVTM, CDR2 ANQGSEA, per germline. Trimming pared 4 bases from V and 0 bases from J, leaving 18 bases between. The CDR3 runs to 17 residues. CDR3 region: CSVVISDRHSTNEKLFF. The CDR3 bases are TGCAGCGTTGTAATCTCGGACCGCCACTCAACTAATGAAAAACTGTTTTTT. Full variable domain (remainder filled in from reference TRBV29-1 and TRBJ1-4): SAVISQKPSRDICQRGTSLTIQCQVDSQVTMMFWYRQQPGQSLTLIATANQGSEATYESGFVIDKFPISRPNLTFSTLTVSNMSPEDSSIYLCSVVISDRHSTNEKLFFGSGTQLSVL.

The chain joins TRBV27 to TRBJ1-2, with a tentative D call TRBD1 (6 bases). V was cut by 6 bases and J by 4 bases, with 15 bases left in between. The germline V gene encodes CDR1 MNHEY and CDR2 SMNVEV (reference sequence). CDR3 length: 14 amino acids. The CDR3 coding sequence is TGTGCCAGCAGCCCAGGGGCAGTTAGCTATGGCTACACCTTC. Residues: CASSPGAVSYGYTF.

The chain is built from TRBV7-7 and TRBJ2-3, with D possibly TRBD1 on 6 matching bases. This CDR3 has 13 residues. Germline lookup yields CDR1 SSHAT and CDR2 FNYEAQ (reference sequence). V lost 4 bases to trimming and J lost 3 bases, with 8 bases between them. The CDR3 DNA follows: TGTGCCAGCAGCTCCACAGGGACAGATACGCAGTATTTT. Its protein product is CASSSTGTDTQYF.

The CDR3 bases are TGTGCCAGCAGTGGTTGGGACTCCTACAATGAGCAGTTCTTC. It translates to CASSGWDSYNEQFF. The chain has TRBV25-1 and TRBJ2-1; no firm D call. Per germline, CDR1 MGHDK and CDR2 SYGVNS. V was trimmed by 4 bases and J by 0 bases, leaving 7 bases between them. This CDR3 spans 14 amino acids.

CDR3 amino acids: CASSSQGGRDSGANVLTF. The CDR3 region has the DNA TGTGCCAGCAGTTCCCAGGGGGGACGGGACTCTGGGGCCAACGTCCTGACTTTC. This chain uses TRBV27 with TRBJ2-6; D may be TRBD1 (7 bases). The germline V and J ends were trimmed by 4 bases and 0 bases, with 16 bases remaining between them. Germline V gives CDR1 MNHEY, CDR2 SMNVEV (reference sequence). This CDR3 region has 18 residues.

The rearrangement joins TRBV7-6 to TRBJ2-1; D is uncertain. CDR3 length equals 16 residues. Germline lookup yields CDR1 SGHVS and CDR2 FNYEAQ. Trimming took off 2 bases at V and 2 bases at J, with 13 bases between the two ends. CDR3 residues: CASSLKGSKTYNEQFF. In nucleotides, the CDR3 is TGTGCCAGCAGCTTAAAGGGTTCCAAGACCTACAATGAGCAGTTCTTC.

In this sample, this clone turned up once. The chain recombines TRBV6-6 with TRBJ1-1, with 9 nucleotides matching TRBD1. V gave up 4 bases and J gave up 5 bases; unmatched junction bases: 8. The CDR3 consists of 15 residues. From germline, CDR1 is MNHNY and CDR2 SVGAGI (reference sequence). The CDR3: CASSSGTGKWTEAFF. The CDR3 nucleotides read TGTGCCAGCAGTTCCGGGACAGGGAAGTGGACTGAAGCTTTCTTT.